This T cell receptor (beta chain) was found in a study of response to subunit inactivated influenza vaccine. MiXCR, applied by TCRdb to the RT-PCR reads, yields one record per CDR3 protein. The sample yields over 450,000 distinct CDR3 sequences, 13% seen once. Trimming stripped 2 bases from V and 1 base from J, with 9 bases between. The CDR3 loop spans 15 amino acids. CDR1 and CDR2 (germline): MGHDK, SYGVNS. Notes on the study in general: The authors suggested that few new T cells are recruited per seasonal influenza vaccination.

As for this clonotype: The antigen is not known.

The sample in question was PBMCs from blood, obtained roughly 46 days after vaccination. This sequence originates from a man aged 50-60 years who received an inactivated influenza vaccine. The rearrangement uses TRBV25-1 and TRBJ2-1; D not resolved. The CDR3 sequence: CASSEDAGSYNEQFF. The CDR3 nucleotides are TGTGCCAGCAGTGAAGACGCTGGATCCTACAATGAGCAGTTCTTC.